Listed below are T cell receptor beta chains from one sample, sequenced in a study of T-cell memory formation after mild COVID-19. TCRdb reprocessed the 5' RACE reads with MiXCR, giving one entry per CDR3 protein. This table holds fewer than 500,000 distinct CDR3 sequences, around a quarter found once. The sequenced material came from PBMCs or a T cell subset sorted from them (not recorded which). These receptors all stem from an adult woman who had mild COVID-19 (a few samples of this study predate the infection). Cell type and time point are not known. Both conserved end residues are part of each CDR3. The order of the fields is clone size, V gene, D gene, J gene, CDR3 DNA, CDR3 protein. D genes are given only for firm matches. A clone size is listed for some rows: how often the clone was seen (once, few, many), or a class if it is expanded.

size: .
V: TRBV29-1
D: .
J: TRBJ2-3
DNA: TGCAGCGTTGAAGAGGTAACAGGGTTCGGGACAGATACGCAGTATTTT
CDR3: CSVEEVTGFGTDTQYF

size: few
V: TRBV12-3/TRBV12-4
D: .
J: TRBJ2-1
DNA: TGTGCCAGCAGCGTAGTTTATGAGCAGTTCTTC
CDR3: CASSVVYEQFF

size: .
V: TRBV7-3
D: TRBD1
J: TRBJ2-2
DNA: TGTGCCAGCAGCTTAATTCCCCGACAGGGAGAAACCGGGGAGCTGTTTTTT
CDR3: CASSLIPRQGETGELFF

size: .
V: TRBV6-5
D: .
J: TRBJ1-1
DNA: TGTGCCAGCAGAGTCGACAGGTCGGTCACTGAAGCTTTCTTT
CDR3: CASRVDRSVTEAFF

size: few
V: TRBV27
D: .
J: TRBJ2-3
DNA: TGTGCCAGCAGTTTGGAAGTAGCGCCCCGGAGTGCAGATACGCAGTATTTT
CDR3: CASSLEVAPRSADTQYF

size: many
V: TRBV7-9
D: .
J: TRBJ2-7
DNA: TGTGCCAGCAGTTGGACCGGCCGGGACTACGAGCAGTACTTC
CDR3: CASSWTGRDYEQYF

size: .
V: TRBV3-1
D: TRBD2
J: TRBJ2-5
DNA: TGTGCCAGCGTGCTAGCGGGAGAGGAGACCCAGTACTTC
CDR3: CASVLAGEETQYF

size: many
V: TRBV29-1
D: .
J: TRBJ2-2
DNA: TGCAGCGTTGGACAGACTAACACCGGGGAGCTGTTTTTT
CDR3: CSVGQTNTGELFF

size: few
V: TRBV6-1
D: TRBD1
J: TRBJ1-5
DNA: TGTGCCAGCAGGGTCGGGGGACAGGGAGGACAGCCCCAGCATTTT
CDR3: CASRVGGQGGQPQHF

size: .
V: TRBV18
D: .
J: TRBJ2-5
DNA: TGTGCCAGCTCACCAAACATTCAAGAGACCCAGTACTTC
CDR3: CASSPNIQETQYF

size: .
V: TRBV12-3/TRBV12-4
D: .
J: TRBJ1-4
DNA: TGTGCCAGCAGTCAACGGGCAGCTAATGAAAAACTGTTTTTT
CDR3: CASSQRAANEKLFF

size: many
V: TRBV24-1
D: TRBD2
J: TRBJ2-7
DNA: TGTGCCACCAGTGGATCTAGCGGGAGTCACCACGAGCAGTACTTC
CDR3: CATSGSSGSHHEQYF

size: .
V: TRBV20-1
D: .
J: TRBJ2-7
DNA: TGCAGTGCTTCCCGACTCCAGGAGCAGTACTTC
CDR3: CSASRLQEQYF

size: .
V: TRBV24-1
D: TRBD1
J: TRBJ1-5
DNA: TGTGCCACCAGTGACCGACAGGGAATAGAGCCCCAGCATTTT
CDR3: CATSDRQGIEPQHF

size: few
V: TRBV12-3/TRBV12-4
D: .
J: TRBJ1-5
DNA: TGTGCCAGCAGTTTCCGCGGTGGGGGAACTAGCAATCAGCCCCAGCATTTT
CDR3: CASSFRGGGTSNQPQHF

size: .
V: TRBV29-1
D: .
J: TRBJ2-5
DNA: TGCAGCGTTGACGGGGACGGAGGAGAGACCCAGTACTTC
CDR3: CSVDGDGGETQYF

size: few
V: TRBV6-5
D: .
J: TRBJ2-7
DNA: TGTGCCAGCCAACAGGAAAGCTCCTACGAGCAGTACTTC
CDR3: CASQQESSYEQYF

size: .
V: TRBV27
D: .
J: TRBJ2-7
DNA: TGTGCCAGCAGTTTACGGATCCGGTACGAGCAGTACTTC
CDR3: CASSLRIRYEQYF

size: few
V: TRBV24-1
D: .
J: TRBJ2-1
DNA: TGTGCCACCAAATCAGGCGATGAGCAGTTCTTC
CDR3: CATKSGDEQFF

size: few
V: TRBV6-2/TRBV6-3
D: TRBD2
J: TRBJ2-5
DNA: TGTGCCAGCAGGACTCCACTAGCGGGTGATCAAGAGACCCAGTACTTC
CDR3: CASRTPLAGDQETQYF

size: .
V: TRBV29-1
D: .
J: TRBJ2-2
DNA: TGCAGCGTTGAAGTCGGGCCAAGAGGGGCCGGGGAGCTGTTTTTT
CDR3: CSVEVGPRGAGELFF

size: .
V: TRBV4-2
D: TRBD2
J: TRBJ2-3
DNA: TGTGCCAGCAAGGGACTAAGGTCTGATACGCAGTATTTT
CDR3: CASKGLRSDTQYF

size: few
V: TRBV12-3/TRBV12-4
D: TRBD1
J: TRBJ2-7
DNA: TGTGCCAGCAGTTTTTCAGGGGGCTTCAACGAGCAGTACTTC
CDR3: CASSFSGGFNEQYF

size: few
V: TRBV3-1
D: .
J: TRBJ2-5
DNA: TGTGCCAGCAGCCAAGGATGGGGGGAGACCCAGTACTTC
CDR3: CASSQGWGETQYF

size: few
V: TRBV7-9
D: .
J: TRBJ2-3
DNA: TGTGCCAGCAGCTTAGACTCAGAGAGACACACAGATACGCAGTATTTT
CDR3: CASSLDSERHTDTQYF

size: .
V: TRBV12-3/TRBV12-4
D: .
J: TRBJ2-3
DNA: TGTGCCAGCAGTCCCGGGACGAGCTTTGGTAGCACAGATACGCAGTATTTT
CDR3: CASSPGTSFGSTDTQYF

size: .
V: TRBV11-1
D: TRBD2
J: TRBJ2-3
DNA: TGTGCCAGCAGCTTAGCGAGCGGGGGCCCCACAGATACGCAGTATTTT
CDR3: CASSLASGGPTDTQYF

size: .
V: TRBV5-1
D: .
J: TRBJ1-6
DNA: TGCGCCAGCAGCTTGGCTCCCGGGACGCGTAATTCACCCCTCCACTTT
CDR3: CASSLAPGTRNSPLHF

size: .
V: TRBV4-2
D: .
J: TRBJ2-1
DNA: TGTGCCAGCAGCCAAGGACAGGCATCTTACAATGAGCAGTTCTTC
CDR3: CASSQGQASYNEQFF

size: few
V: TRBV11-2
D: .
J: TRBJ2-3
DNA: TGTGCCATCTCCGAGCTTAGATCCTATAGCACAGATACGCAGTATTTT
CDR3: CAISELRSYSTDTQYF

size: few
V: TRBV9
D: TRBD2
J: TRBJ2-1
DNA: TGTGCCAGCAGCGCCCGCCCCGGGACTAGCACACACAATGAGCAGTTCTTC
CDR3: CASSARPGTSTHNEQFF

size: few
V: TRBV5-1
D: .
J: TRBJ1-1
DNA: TGCGCCAGCAGCGGGGAACTTGAGGGACGTACTGAAGCTTTCTTT
CDR3: CASSGELEGRTEAFF

size: .
V: TRBV19
D: .
J: TRBJ1-1
DNA: TGTGCCATCAAAGGTAGGGTTGAAGCTTTCTTT
CDR3: CAIKGRVEAFF

size: .
V: TRBV7-2
D: .
J: TRBJ1-2
DNA: TGTGCCAGCAGCTTGGACACTTTGTATGGCTACACCTTC
CDR3: CASSLDTLYGYTF

size: many
V: TRBV12-3/TRBV12-4
D: TRBD2
J: TRBJ2-1
DNA: TGTGCCAGCAGTTTGGGGCGGGGGTACAATGAGCAGTTCTTC
CDR3: CASSLGRGYNEQFF

size: many
V: TRBV3-1
D: .
J: TRBJ2-3
DNA: TGTGCCAGCAGCCACGGCAGGGTGACAGATACGCAGTATTTT
CDR3: CASSHGRVTDTQYF

size: few
V: TRBV5-1
D: TRBD2
J: TRBJ2-3
DNA: TGCGCCAGCAGCGCCGGGACTAGCGGGGGAAGAAATACGCAGTATTTT
CDR3: CASSAGTSGGRNTQYF

size: .
V: TRBV18
D: .
J: TRBJ1-5
DNA: TGTGCCAGCTCACCATCGGGTCAGCCCCAGCATTTT
CDR3: CASSPSGQPQHF

size: few
V: TRBV28
D: TRBD2
J: TRBJ2-5
DNA: TGTGCCAGCAGCGTGACTAGCCCGCAGGAGACCCAGTACTTC
CDR3: CASSVTSPQETQYF

size: .
V: TRBV30
D: .
J: TRBJ1-1
DNA: TGTGCCTGGAGTGCAGGGATCACTGAAGCTTTCTTT
CDR3: CAWSAGITEAFF

size: few
V: TRBV5-1
D: .
J: TRBJ2-5
DNA: TGCGCCAGCTCACAGGGAACCCACCAAGAGACCCAGTACTTC
CDR3: CASSQGTHQETQYF

size: .
V: TRBV6-5
D: .
J: TRBJ2-2
DNA: TGTGCCAGCCTTACTCCTGGAACCGGGGAGCTGTTTTTT
CDR3: CASLTPGTGELFF

size: few
V: TRBV5-1
D: TRBD2
J: TRBJ2-1
DNA: TGCGCCAGCAGCTTGGCGCTAACTAGCGGGGGGGGATCCTACAATGAGCAGTTCTTC
CDR3: CASSLALTSGGGSYNEQFF

size: few
V: TRBV20-1
D: .
J: TRBJ1-1
DNA: TGCAGTGCTAGAGGCATGGCAGTTGAAGCTTTCTTT
CDR3: CSARGMAVEAFF

size: few
V: TRBV7-3
D: TRBD1
J: TRBJ1-2
DNA: TGTGCCAGCAGCTTACAGGGGGCGCATGGCTACACCTTC
CDR3: CASSLQGAHGYTF

size: few
V: TRBV12-3/TRBV12-4
D: .
J: TRBJ1-1
DNA: TGTGCCAGCAGTGCCACGGGAAAGATGAACACTGAAGCTTTCTTT
CDR3: CASSATGKMNTEAFF

size: few
V: TRBV29-1
D: .
J: TRBJ2-3
DNA: TGCAGCTCGACAGGCTACACAGATACGCAGTATTTT
CDR3: CSSTGYTDTQYF

size: .
V: TRBV20-1
D: .
J: TRBJ2-7
DNA: TGCAGTGCCAGTGGGGGGACAGCGAGCTCCTACGAGCAGTACTTC
CDR3: CSASGGTASSYEQYF